Listed below are T cell receptor beta chains from one sample, sequenced in a study of OX40 agonist ivuxolimab in advanced cancers. The method was immunoSEQ multiplex PCR; TCRdb's version includes in-frame clones alone and lacks a portion of them. This table holds about 36,000 clones, 60% to 80% found once. Specimen: CD4+ or CD8+ T cells sorted from blood, collected in a trial of the OX40 agonist ivuxolimab. These receptors originate from an adult with an advanced solid tumor such as melanoma, head and neck, liver or kidney cancer. Both conserved end residues are part of each CDR3. The D gene is left open where the match is weak. Clone size is given for some rows only: seen once, a few or many times, or a class if the clone is expanded.

>medium-sized|.|TRBV28|TRBJ1-2
CASSRDKLANYGYTF
>few|TRBD1|TRBV29-1|TRBJ2-5
CSVDQTGEWRETQYF
>.|TRBD2|TRBV5-6|TRBJ2-1
CASSLEASGYYYNEQFF
>few|.|TRBV6-1|TRBJ2-3
CAIGGLSNTQYF
>.|.|TRBV5-1|TRBJ2-7
CASSLEGPASNSYEQYF
>.|TRBD1|TRBV30|TRBJ1-1
CACRQGAGAEAFF
>.|.|TRBV18|TRBJ2-1
CASSPPGESAYNEQFF
>.|TRBD1|TRBV19|TRBJ2-1
CASSIGEDRGNEQFF
>medium-sized|TRBD2|TRBV2|TRBJ2-3
CASMRSGGATDTQYF
>.|.|TRBV6-6|TRBJ1-5
CASSPPDSERNQPQHF
>.|.|TRBV2|TRBJ1-1
CASSEGFRGKAEAFF
>.|.|TRBV6-5|TRBJ1-1
CASSYFTENTEAFF
>once|TRBD2|TRBV4-1|TRBJ2-3
CASSQGLAGGTDTQYF
>.|.|TRBV4-3|TRBJ1-3
CASSQDSATSGNTIYF
>few|.|TRBV28|TRBJ1-2
CASSLGGGNSGYTF
>.|.|TRBV27|TRBJ2-3
CASYYCEYTDTQYF
>few|TRBD2|TRBV27|TRBJ2-1
CASSSQTSGSVGYNEQFF
>.|TRBD1|TRBV11-2|TRBJ2-1
CASSYRDSFYNEQFF
>.|.|TRBV5-6|.
CASSYSLIRKYEQYF
>.|.|TRBV7-6|TRBJ2-7
CASSPRGVGSYEQYF
>.|.|TRBV6-5|TRBJ2-7
CASSYLGGPYEQYF
>.|TRBD1|TRBV10-3|TRBJ1-1
CAISPGGGTEAFF
>.|TRBD1|TRBV6-6|TRBJ1-5
CASSGPETGVGQPQHF
>.|TRBD1|TRBV7-7|TRBJ2-5
CASSPDRGRIETQYF
>.|.|TRBV10-3|TRBJ2-7
CAISESTPPRSYEQYF
>few|.|TRBV27|TRBJ1-4
CATRDAGGGVEKLFF
>once|TRBD1|TRBV11-2|TRBJ2-7
CASSLGQGAREQYF
>.|.|TRBV20-1|TRBJ2-5
CSASYQETQYF
>.|.|TRBV10-3|TRBJ2-3
CAISETGTDTQYF
>few|TRBD2|TRBV13|TRBJ2-7
CASSPSLADYEQYF
>once|TRBD2|TRBV4-3|TRBJ2-7
CASSHASGEFYEQYF
>once|.|TRBV7-8|TRBJ1-4
CASSLFPEALGPLALEKLFF
>once|TRBD2|TRBV15|TRBJ2-1
CATSRDFSPTSGGIYNEQFF
>.|.|TRBV6-6|TRBJ1-3
CASGGAGGNTIYF
>.|.|TRBV27|TRBJ2-1
CASSPWAGYTEQFF
>.|TRBD1|TRBV29-1|TRBJ2-4
CSVDPTGDGNIQYF
>.|TRBD2|TRBV30|TRBJ2-1
CAWRLGLAGWDEQFF
>.|.|TRBV2|TRBJ2-1
CASSDGSNEQFF
>once|TRBD2|TRBV19|TRBJ2-3
CASSIHGLAGTDTQYF
>once|.|TRBV13|TRBJ2-7
CASSTLRAPRGGRAYEQYF
>.|.|TRBV27|TRBJ1-5
CASSFTGWGTQPQHF
>.|.|TRBV6-6|TRBJ1-4
CASSRPGESNEKLFF
>.|TRBD2|TRBV9|TRBJ2-3
CASSVVAGGPADTQYF